The subject of this entry is one T cell receptor (beta chain). This entry comes from a study of T-cell reconstitution after alpha-beta-depleted transplantation in children. CDR1 and CDR2 from the germline V gene are SGHVS and FNYEAQ. The CDR3 totals 14 residues. V lost 5 bases to trimming and J lost 4 bases; unmatched junction nucleotides: 4. The TCRbeta library was prepared with unique molecular identifiers. A single record per CDR3 protein comes from TCRdb applying MiXCR to the PCR reads. Of approximately 520,000 distinct CDR3 sequences listed, around a third are singletons. The clonotype comes from a human donor who donated a stem cell graft to a child with aplastic anemia. The chain carries TRBV7-6 and TRBJ2-2, with 7 bases identical to TRBD2. Specimen: PBMCs from the stem cell graft donor, collected from the stem cell graft. The CDR3, as DNA: TGTGCCAGCAGCCCCGGGGAGGGCACCGGGGAGCTGTTTTTT. This gives the protein CASSPGEGTGELFF.